The sample holds a few counts of the clone carrying this T cell receptor beta chain. No antigen is known for it. One entry per CDR3 protein, called by TCRdb with MiXCR from the 5' RACE reads. The sample lists about 700,000 distinct CDR3 sequences; less than 10% were seen once. With 3 bases removed from V and 7 bases from J, the gap between germline ends came to 13 bases. Looked up from germline, CDR1 is LNHDA and CDR2 is SQIVND (reference sequence). CDR3 length: 13 residues. The data were obtained in a study of identical twins. General study points: Fewer insertions marked abundant cord blood beta clonotypes; young adult naive trended weakly, memory not at all.

These data were likewise used in another study, on yellow fever vaccine responses in identical twins.

The chain couples TRBV19 to TRBJ2-7; D is unclear. Sequences were obtained from PBMCs. The receptor's source is a woman younger than 35 in good health. The DNA for the CDR3 is TGTGCCAGTAGTATTGGGCGTCTAAAGGAGCAGTACTTC. Residues: CASSIGRLKEQYF.